This passage covers 30 T cell receptor beta chains from one sample sequenced in a study of blood T cells in healthy people across ages. Primers used in a second PCR of roughly 7 to 12 cycles were a sample-barcoded 5' primer and a J-beta primer mix. Using its own MiXCR run on the 5' RACE reads, TCRdb lists one record per CDR3 protein. The sample consists of roughly 2 million distinct CDR3 sequences, 40% to 55% of them appearing once. The material sequenced was blood. Receptors originate from a woman aged 40-49 years in good health.

This sequence joins TRBV9 and TRBJ1-6; the D gene is possibly TRBD1 (5 bases). This CDR3 has 13 amino acids. Trimming pared 3 bases from V and 11 bases from J, leaving 12 bases between. The V gene's germline CDR1 is SGDLS and CDR2 YYNGEE. This chain's CDR3 is CASSEEGQPPLHF. DNA of the CDR3: TGTGCCAGCAGCGAGGAGGGGCAGCCACCCCTCCACTTT.

The chain combines TRBV20-1 with TRBJ2-3, with TRBD2 as a possible D gene (7 bases). Germline lookup yields CDR1 DFQATT and CDR2 SNEGSKA (reference sequence). This CDR3 contains 16 residues. Trimming pared 1 base from V and 5 bases from J, leaving 19 bases between. CDR3 DNA: TGCAGTGCTAGAGGACCCTGGACTAGGGGGGAAGATACGCAGTATTTT. It is translated as CSARGPWTRGEDTQYF.

In its sample, this clonotype was seen a few times. The J gene is TRBJ2-4, the V gene TRBV12-3 or TRBV12-4; D is perhaps TRBD1 or TRBD2 (5 bases each). The DNA end lines up better with TRBJ2-7; the J call may be wrong. CDR3 size: 15 residues. CDR3 DNA sequence: TGTGCCAGCACCCCAGAGCTTGGGGGAACCTACGAGCAGTACTTC. It yields the protein CASTPELGGTYEQYF.

This chain connects TRBV15 to TRBJ2-6; D remains ambiguous. The CDR3 runs 19 residues. The V end was cut by 3 bases, the J end by 2 bases, with 20 bases between. Germline loops: CDR1 LNHNV, CDR2 YYDKDF (reference sequence). The CDR3 region has the DNA TGTGCCACCAGCAGCTCAACGGAGACCTCCTTTCCTGGGGCCAACGTCCTGACTTTC. Its protein product is CATSSSTETSFPGANVLTF.

V and J are TRBV7-9 and TRBJ2-3; perhaps D is TRBD1 or TRBD2 (5 bases each). Trimming left V 6 bases short and J 3 bases short, with 13 bases between. CDR3 length equals 14 residues. Germline assignment: CDR1 SEHNR and CDR2 FQNEAQ (reference sequence). The CDR3 DNA reads as TGTGCCAGCAGGCCCGGGGCGCAAACAGATACGCAGTATTTT. Its translation: CASRPGAQTDTQYF.

This chain connects TRBV7-9 to TRBJ2-7, with D possibly matching TRBD1 (6 bases). V lost 4 bases, J lost 5 bases, and 21 bases lay in between. CDR1 is SEHNR and CDR2 is FQNEAQ in the germline V gene (reference sequence). The CDR3 totals 16 residues. This CDR3 is CASSSDLRDNLHEQYF. CDR3 coding DNA: TGTGCCAGCAGCTCCGACCTCCGGGACAATTTACACGAGCAGTACTTC.

This clonotype occurred a few times. The chain carries TRBV4-1 and TRBJ1-5, with D possibly being TRBD1 (6 bases). V gave up 0 bases and J gave up 7 bases, with 19 bases separating them. Germline values: CDR1 MGHRA, CDR2 YSYEKL. The CDR3 runs to 17 residues. The CDR3 loop reads CASSQDNVAGAGQPQHF. The CDR3 DNA follows: TGCGCCAGCAGCCAAGATAACGTGGCAGGGGCCGGGCAGCCCCAGCATTTT.

This clonotype is a singleton in its sample. The genes are TRBV12-3 or TRBV12-4 and TRBJ2-1, with TRBD2 matching over 7 bases. This CDR3 has 17 residues. The V gene end was trimmed by 5 bases and the J gene end by 6 bases; junction bases not matched to a gene: 16. CDR3 sequence reads: CASSGLVYPPPVNEQFF. DNA for the CDR3: TGTGCCAGCAGTGGACTAGTTTACCCGCCACCCGTCAATGAGCAGTTCTTC.

There are a few counts of this clonotype. The V and J genes are TRBV6-5 and TRBJ2-3, with TRBD2 identical over 9 bases. The germline CDR1 and CDR2 sequences are MNHEY and SVGAGI. V was clipped by 0 bases and J by 2 bases; unmatched bases: 9. The CDR3 is 18 amino acids. Here the CDR3 reads CASSYSMHSGGPTDTQYF. The CDR3 nucleotides read TGTGCCAGCAGTTACTCGATGCATAGCGGGGGACCCACAGATACGCAGTATTTT.

The table lists this clonotype with a few counts. This chain uses TRBV9 with TRBJ2-1, with unresolved D. Germline values: CDR1 SGDLS, CDR2 YYNGEE. The V gene lost 1 base and the J gene lost 3 bases, with 8 bases spanning the gap. This CDR3 contains 14 residues. The CDR3 reads CASSVWTGYNEQFF. DNA of the CDR3: TGTGCCAGCAGCGTATGGACGGGCTACAATGAGCAGTTCTTC.

CDR3 bases: TGCAGTGCCCGCGAAACAGGGATTCAGCCCCAGCATTTT. Translating it yields CSARETGIQPQHF. The chain combines TRBV20-1 with TRBJ1-5; D is possibly TRBD1 (6 bases). The CDR3 runs to 13 residues. Germline CDR1 DFQATT, CDR2 SNEGSKA (reference sequence). V was cut by 6 bases and J by 6 bases, with 15 bases left in between.

This clonotype has more than one count but fewer than ten. V and J are TRBV7-2 and TRBJ1-6, with 8 bases that match TRBD1. J gave up 8 bases and V 4 bases, and 7 bases lay outside the gene matches. The length of the CDR3 is 15 residues. Germline CDR1 reads SGHTA; CDR2 reads FQGNSA. CDR3 amino acids: CASSSRTGWDSPLHF. For the CDR3, the DNA is TGTGCCAGCAGCTCCCGGACAGGGTGGGATTCACCCCTCCACTTT.

The genes are TRBV6-2 or TRBV6-3 and TRBJ2-2; D remains ambiguous. Germline CDR1 is MNHEY and CDR2 is SVGEGT. Trimming took 2 bases from V and 1 from J, leaving 5 bases between them. The CDR3 covers 14 residues. The CDR3 DNA is TGTGCCAGCAGTTACCCGAAGAACACCGGGGAGCTGTTTTTT. Amino acid sequence: CASSYPKNTGELFF.

The rearrangement links TRBV12-3 or TRBV12-4 to TRBJ2-3, with D possibly being TRBD1 or TRBD2 (6 bases each). V shed 5 bases and J shed 5 bases, with 17 bases lying between them. The CDR3 extends over 15 amino acids. Here the CDR3 DNA reads TGTGCCAGCAGTGCCGCTGGAGGGGGGAGAGATACGCAGTATTTT. Protein product: CASSAAGGGRDTQYF.

This clonotype has more than one count but fewer than ten. The V call is TRBV19, the J call TRBJ2-3, with 10 bases that match TRBD1. V was pared by 5 bases and J by 4 bases, with 3 bases of the junction left unmatched. Looked up from germline, CDR1 is LNHDA and CDR2 is SQIVND (reference sequence). The CDR3 consists of 14 residues. CDR3 residues: CASSGTGASDTQYF. The CDR3 region has the DNA TGTGCCAGTAGTGGGACAGGGGCATCAGATACGCAGTATTTT.

The J gene is TRBJ2-5, the V gene TRBV25-1; unclear D gene. Trimming stripped 4 bases from V and 5 bases from J, with 14 bases between. CDR1 MGHDK and CDR2 SYGVNS come from the germline V gene. The CDR3 runs to 14 residues. CDR3 loop: CASSAYRTEETQYF. The DNA of the CDR3 is TGTGCCAGCAGTGCCTACCGAACGGAGGAGACCCAGTACTTC.

This clonotype was seen just once. The chain joins TRBV6-1 to TRBJ1-4; D unresolved. The CDR3 covers 12 residues. Trimming took 0 bases from V and 14 from J, leaving 10 bases between them. Germline V lookup: CDR1 MNHNS, CDR2 SASEGT. The chain's CDR3 is CASSEADRGLFF. The DNA of the CDR3 is TGTGCCAGCAGTGAAGCGGACCGGGGTCTGTTTTTT.

The chain links TRBV4-3 to TRBJ2-5; D might be TRBD1 (5 bases). V lost 0 bases to trimming and J lost 2 bases, with 13 bases between them. The germline V gene encodes CDR1 LGHNA and CDR2 YSLEER. The CDR3 has 16 amino acids. CDR3 sequence reads: CASSQDHPGLQETQYF. The DNA for the CDR3 is TGCGCCAGCAGCCAAGATCATCCAGGGTTACAAGAGACCCAGTACTTC.

This chain uses TRBV20-1 with TRBJ2-3; 7 bases agree with TRBD1. Germline CDR1 DFQATT, CDR2 SNEGSKA (reference sequence). J lost 5 bases, V lost 6 bases, and 11 bases had no gene match. The CDR3 is 14 residues long. The CDR3 spells CSAFDRAKRDTQYF. CDR3 nucleotides: TGCAGTGCGTTTGACAGGGCAAAAAGAGATACGCAGTATTTT.

The chain recombines TRBV11-2 with TRBJ2-5; possibly TRBD1 for D (6 bases). V lost 7 bases and J lost 2, with 17 bases in between. The germline CDR1 and CDR2 sequences are SGHAT and FQNNGV. The CDR3 length is 15 residues. The CDR3 bases are TGTGCCAGCACCCTTTCAGGGGTATGGCAAGAGACCCAGTACTTC. This encodes CASTLSGVWQETQYF.

This clonotype was counted a few times. As DNA, the CDR3 is TGCGCCAGCAGCCAAGGGGGACGATCCTCCTACAATGAGCAGTTCTTC. It specifies CASSQGGRSSYNEQFF. The chain is built from TRBV4-3 and TRBJ2-1; either TRBD1 or TRBD2 may supply D (5 bases each). Between the trimmed V and J ends, which lost 1 base and 0 bases, there was a span of 10 bases. The germline V gene has CDR1 LGHNA and CDR2 YSLEER. This CDR3 has 16 residues.

This clonotype has more than one count but fewer than ten. The chain links TRBV7-2 to TRBJ2-3, with 15 bases fitting TRBD2. V dropped 3 bases and J dropped 3; count of bases not matched to a gene: 7. This CDR3 has 18 residues. Germline-derived CDR1 and CDR2 are SGHTA and FQGNSA. The DNA for the CDR3 is TGTGCCAGCAGCTTGCTGCCCGGGACTAGCGGGGGGACAGATACGCAGTATTTT. This codes for CASSLLPGTSGGTDTQYF.

The chain carries TRBV11-2 and TRBJ1-4; D unclear. The V gene's germline CDR1 is SGHAT and CDR2 FQNNGV. The CDR3 consists of 16 residues. The V gene lost 5 bases and the J gene lost 0 bases, with 13 bases spanning the gap. The CDR3 nucleotides read TGTGCCAGCAGCCAACTACACGGAGCAACTAATGAAAAACTGTTTTTT. It is translated as CASSQLHGATNEKLFF.

In its sample, this clonotype was seen a few times. The chain carries TRBV7-2 and TRBJ2-3; 9 nucleotides align to TRBD2. Germline CDR1 and CDR2: SGHTA and FQGNSA. This CDR3 is built from 18 residues. The V segment lost 5 bases and the J segment 2 bases; nucleotides outside the gene matches: 14. The CDR3 sequence is CASSPLGLRGGNTDTQYF. The CDR3 DNA sequence: TGTGCCAGCAGCCCGTTGGGGTTGCGGGGGGGGAACACAGATACGCAGTATTTT.

The chain couples TRBV7-3 to TRBJ1-2, with a possible D match to TRBD1 (6 bases). Germline CDR1 is SGHTA and CDR2 is FQGTGA. Between the trimmed V and J ends, which lost 4 bases and 4 bases, there was a span of 19 bases. CDR3 size: 16 residues. For the CDR3, the DNA is TGTGCCAGCAGCTCCGACGGACAGTCGGGAATCTATGGCTACACCTTC. Translating it yields CASSSDGQSGIYGYTF.

For this clonotype: At one of its ends the junction is not consistent with the germline gene, which may arise from a read error. The chain recombines TRBV7-9 with TRBJ2-1; weak D call: TRBD1 (5 bases). The CDR3 length is 15 residues. CDR1 SEHNR and CDR2 FQNEAQ come from the germline V gene (reference sequence). CDR3 bases: TGTGCCGGCATCGCTCCAGGGTTAGGTTACAACGAGCAGTTCTTC. Protein: CAGIAPGLGYNEQFF.

A note on this clonotype: One end of the junction is discordant with germline, which a read error may explain. The chain links TRBV25-1 to TRBJ1-2; D is unresolved. This CDR3 has 10 residues. The germline V gene has CDR1 MGHDK and CDR2 SYGVNS. CDR3 sequence reads: CAGSDYGYTF. As DNA, the CDR3 is TGTGCCGGCAGTGATTATGGCTACACCTTC.

The chain is built from TRBV20-1 and TRBJ2-4; 10 bases are a match to TRBD2. The assigned J gene may be wrong: the sequence end matches TRBJ2-5 better. The CDR3 consists of 14 residues. The germline CDR1 and CDR2 sequences are DFQATT and SNEGSKA (reference sequence). In DNA form, the CDR3 reads TGCAGTGCTGGCGAGAGCGGGGGGGGAGAGACCCAGTACTTC. This translates into CSAGESGGGETQYF.

This clonotype was found once. V is TRBV29-1 and J is TRBJ2-7, with 11 bases matching TRBD2. Germline values: CDR1 SQVTM, CDR2 ANQGSEA. The CDR3 extends over 17 amino acids. V was clipped by 7 bases and J by 7 bases; unmatched bases: 21. CDR3 bases: TGCAGCGCCGAGGGGGTAGCGGGGGGGAGCTCCTACAATGAGCAGTACTTC. It codes for CSAEGVAGGSSYNEQYF.

There are a few counts of this clonotype. This sequence joins TRBV29-1 and TRBJ2-1; D might be TRBD2 (5 bases). The CDR3 loop spans 15 amino acids. Germline V gives CDR1 SQVTM, CDR2 ANQGSEA. V was cut by 0 bases and J by 7 bases, with 16 bases left in between. The DNA for the CDR3 is TGCAGCGTTGAAGATCCAGAGGGAATGGGAAATGAGCAGTTCTTC. It yields the protein CSVEDPEGMGNEQFF.